Sequencing of this T cell receptor beta chain was carried out in a study of regulatory T cells in long-lasting Graves disease. Overall study: Antithyroid drugs had been taken by newly diagnosed Graves' patients for under 3 months.

Building of the TCR beta libraries involved iRepertoire HTBI primers and Arm-PCR of CDR3 regions. One entry per CDR3 protein results from TCRdb running MiXCR on the multiplex PCR reads. The sample records roughly 360,000 distinct CDR3 sequences, 12% being singletons. The CDR3 extends over 17 amino acids. Deletions cut 1 base from V and 8 bases from J, with 18 bases between. The V gene's germline CDR1 is SNHLY and CDR2 FYNNEI. Time point reported: newly diagnosed GD, antithyroid drugs for less than 3 months. From PBMCs, RNA was extracted and then used to make the TCR library. At least ten counts were recorded for this clonotype. These data also featured in a second study, about T cells in Graves' hyperthyroidism and ophthalmopathy.

The TCR comes from a woman aged 18-35 years with Graves disease. The chain joins TRBV2 to TRBJ1-6; perhaps TRBD1 as D (5 bases). Sequenced material: peripheral blood mononuclear cells (PBMCs), taken at new diagnosis, from a patient treated with antithyroid drugs. The CDR3 nucleotides read TGTGCCAGCAGTGAAGTCGTCCTCCGGCGGGGCTATTCACCCCTCCACTTT. This codes for CASSEVVLRRGYSPLHF. The full variable domain, its missing parts supplied by reference TRBV2 and TRBJ1-6, is EPEVTQTPSHQVTQMGQEVILRCVPISNHLYFYWYRQILGQKVEFLVSFYNNEISEKSEIFDDQFSVERPDGSNFTLKIRSTKLEDSAMYFCASSEVVLRRGYSPLHFGNGTRLTVT.